This T cell receptor beta chain was captured by sequencing in a study of a mutant IDH1 vaccine in newly diagnosed glioma. In the study overall: Mean patient age was approximately 39 years; approximately 62% were male and approximately 40% female.

Some clones are missing from TCRdb's copy, which holds only in-frame ones; the method was immunoSEQ multiplex PCR. The table records tens of thousands of clones, 85% of them present only once. This sample's time point: week 23, last vaccination. Each vaccine dose was 300 ug of mutant IDH1 20-mer peptide, with topical imiquimod. This clone was seen only once. Its antigen remains unknown. CDR1 is PRHDT and CDR2 is FYEKMQ in the germline V gene (reference sequence). The CDR3 spans 14 residues. V shed 5 bases and J shed 2 bases, with 10 bases lying between them. The starting material was PBMCs, obtained from a glioma patient whose treatment included an IDH1 peptide vaccine. The clonotype comes from a man aged 30 to 39 with glioma. Some clones in this sample may be carry-over from other donors' samples. This chain connects TRBV13 to TRBJ2-4; D might be TRBD1 or TRBD2, each matching 5 bases. The CDR3 DNA sequence: TGTGCCAGCAGCCGGGGACGGTCCAAAAACATTCAGTACTTC. Protein sequence: CASSRGRSKNIQYF.